This section outlines one T cell receptor (beta chain) sequence together with its context. Its antigen is as yet unknown. Genomic DNA provided the template from which TCR beta VDJ and CDR3 profiles were obtained. From the reads, TCRdb called clonotypes with MiXCR, one entry per CDR3 protein. The sample includes roughly 17,000 distinct CDR3 sequences, about 40% of them seen just once. The data are from a study of CD8+CD57+ T cells in acquired aplastic anemia. General study results and limits: Common to patients and controls were approximately 30 CD8+ CDR3 sequences. Patients versus controls showed no significant CD8+ Simpson's diversity difference. In the patients, CD8+CD57+ cells came out less diverse than the total CD4+ and CD8+ pools.

All patients picked for sequencing had shown, by flow cytometry, an expansion of CD8+CD57+ cells. CD8+CD57+ effector memory cells were additionally subjected to sequencing for about 15% of the 12 patients. Bead-enriched CD8+CD57+ cells yielded around 1.5 ug DNA on average. This TCR derives from a human donor with aplastic anemia. The specimen sequenced was CD8+CD57+ T cells sorted from PBMCs. Indicated subset: bead-enriched CD8+CD57+ effector memory T cells from SAA patients.

DNA of the CDR3: TGTGCCAGCAGCTTAGAGTCGGACGGTCTGGGGGAGCAGTTCTTC. Protein sequence: CASSLESDGLGEQFF. The chain joins TRBV7-6 to TRBJ2-1; the D is unclear. The ends were cut back, 1 base at V and 10 bases at J, with 17 bases in the middle. The CDR3 covers 15 residues. Germline values: CDR1 SGHVS, CDR2 FNYEAQ.